This TCR beta chain stems from a study of Graves' ophthalmopathy and Graves' hyperthyroidism. Study-wide points: Most expanded clonotypes from thyroid (those above 0.001 frequency) were also found in blood.

Using RNA transcripts, the TCR beta CDR3 regions were amplified. RT-PCR with HTBI primers came first, then second-round multiplex PCR. TCRdb recomputed calls from the multiplex PCR reads with MiXCR, one row per CDR3 protein. Among 680,000 or so distinct CDR3 sequences listed, 22% were seen once. This clonotype came up many times. Its cognate antigen is unknown. Thyroid ultrasound, orbital computed tomography, TRAb, serum thyroxine and clinical symptoms formed the basis of diagnosis. Someone took the PBMCs out of more than 9 ml of fresh peripheral blood. The clonotype was recovered from a woman younger than 35 with stable Graves' hyperthyroidism. Some clones in this sample may be carry-over from other donors' samples. Sequencing was done on a sample of peripheral blood.

The CDR3 nucleotides read TGTGCCAGCAGAGTCACAAGGAACACTGAAGCTTTCTTT. This gives the protein CASRVTRNTEAFF. V is TRBV6-5 and J is TRBJ1-1; D ambiguous. The CDR3 runs 13 residues. Germline V CDR1 and CDR2: MNHEY, SVGAGI. V was trimmed by 6 bases and J by 1 base, leaving 9 bases between them.